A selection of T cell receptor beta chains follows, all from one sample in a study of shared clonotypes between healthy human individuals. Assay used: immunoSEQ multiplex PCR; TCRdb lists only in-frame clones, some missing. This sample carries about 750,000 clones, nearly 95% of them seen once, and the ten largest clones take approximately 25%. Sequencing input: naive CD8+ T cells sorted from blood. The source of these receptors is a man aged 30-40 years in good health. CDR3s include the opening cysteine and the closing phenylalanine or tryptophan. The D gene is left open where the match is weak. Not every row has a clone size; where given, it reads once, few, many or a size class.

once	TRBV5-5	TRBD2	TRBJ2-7	CASSFGTSGYEQYF	TGTGCCAGCAGCTTTGGGACTAGCGGATACGAGCAGTACTTC
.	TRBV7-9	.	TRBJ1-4	CASSGVEVEKLFF	TGTGCCAGCAGCGGGGTTGAGGTTGAAAAACTGTTTTTT
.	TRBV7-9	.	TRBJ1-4	CASSSIQGANEKLFF	TGTGCCAGCAGCTCCATACAGGGCGCTAATGAAAAACTGTTTTTT
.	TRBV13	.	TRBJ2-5	CASSLRQQETQYF	TGTGCCAGCAGCCTTAGGCAGCAAGAGACCCAGTACTTC
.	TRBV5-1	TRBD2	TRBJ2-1	CASSLASSGGNEQFF	TGCGCCAGCAGCTTGGCGTCTAGCGGGGGGAATGAGCAGTTCTTC
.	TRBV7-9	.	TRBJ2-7	CASSPEGPSYEQYF	TGTGCCAGCAGCCCAGAGGGACCGAGCTACGAGCAGTACTTC
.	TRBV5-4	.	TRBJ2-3	CASSFQGSTDTQYF	TGTGCCAGCAGCTTTCAAGGGAGCACAGATACGCAGTATTTT
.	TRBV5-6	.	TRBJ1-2	CASSLAYPYGYTF	TGTGCCAGCAGCTTGGCCTACCCCTATGGCTACACCTTC
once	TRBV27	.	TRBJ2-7	CASSLRRTYEQYF	TGTGCCAGCAGTTTGAGGCGGACCTACGAGCAGTACTTC
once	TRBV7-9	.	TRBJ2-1	CASSQGGQNFYNEQFF	TGTGCCAGCAGTCAAGGGGGGCAGAACTTCTACAATGAGCAGTTCTTC
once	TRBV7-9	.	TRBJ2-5	CASSLVNSGGKETQYF	TGTGCCAGCAGCTTAGTAAATAGCGGAGGAAAAGAGACCCAGTACTTC
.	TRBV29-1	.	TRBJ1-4	CSVVGNTAEGINEKLFF	TGCAGCGTTGTCGGGAACACGGCGGAGGGGATTAATGAAAAACTGTTTTTT
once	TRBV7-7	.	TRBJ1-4	CASSLEAGVPNEKLFF	TGTGCCAGCAGCTTAGAGGCCGGGGTACCTAATGAAAAACTGTTTTTT
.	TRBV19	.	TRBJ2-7	CASANEGRELSGEQYF	TGTGCCAGCGCCAATGAGGGACGGGAGTTAAGTGGTGAGCAGTACTTC
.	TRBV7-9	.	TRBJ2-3	CASSLAVSGTDTQYF	TGTGCCAGCAGCTTAGCGGTTTCCGGGACCGATACGCAGTATTTT
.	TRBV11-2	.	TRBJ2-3	CASSFKGRSTDTQYF	TGTGCCAGCAGCTTTAAAGGGAGAAGCACAGATACGCAGTATTTT
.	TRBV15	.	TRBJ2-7	CATSTDRYYEQYF	TGTGCCACCAGCACTGACAGATACTACGAGCAGTACTTC
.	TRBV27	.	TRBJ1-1	CASSPRGAWRDTEAFF	TGTGCCAGCAGTCCTAGAGGTGCTTGGAGGGACACTGAAGCTTTCTTT
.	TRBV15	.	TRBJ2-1	CATSSGTSRGGNEQFF	TGTGCCACCAGCAGCGGCACTAGCCGAGGAGGCAATGAGCAGTTCTTC
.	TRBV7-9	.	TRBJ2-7	CASSLLWGLNSYEQYF	TGTGCCAGCAGCTTATTGTGGGGCCTGAACTCCTACGAGCAGTACTTC
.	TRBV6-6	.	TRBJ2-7	CASSYVYEQYF	TGTGCCAGCAGTTATGTGTACGAGCAGTACTTC
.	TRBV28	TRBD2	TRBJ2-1	CASSPGGLAWDNEQFF	TGTGCCAGCAGCCCAGGTGGACTAGCGTGGGACAATGAGCAGTTCTTC
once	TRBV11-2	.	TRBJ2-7	CASSPRWEQYF	TGTGCCAGCAGCCCTAGGTGGGAGCAGTACTTC
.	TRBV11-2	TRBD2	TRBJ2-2	CASSLVAGANTGELFF	TGTGCCAGCAGCTTAGTAGCGGGAGCGAACACCGGGGAGCTGTTTTTT
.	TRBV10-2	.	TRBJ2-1	CASRMGRSSYNEQFF	TGCGCCAGCAGGATGGGCAGGAGCTCCTACAATGAGCAGTTCTTC
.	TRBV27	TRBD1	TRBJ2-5	CASSSPGGGPHEETQYF	TGTGCCAGCAGTTCGCCAGGGGGCGGCCCCCACGAAGAGACCCAGTACTTC
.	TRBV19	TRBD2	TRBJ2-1	CASSRTSLSYNEQFF	TGTGCCAGTAGCCGGACTAGCCTATCCTACAATGAGCAGTTCTTC
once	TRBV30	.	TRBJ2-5	CASTPGDQETQYF	TGTGCCTCAACACCGGGAGATCAAGAGACCCAGTACTTC
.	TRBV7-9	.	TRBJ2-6	CASSPPGAKKGTGANVLTF	TGTGCCAGCAGCCCACCGGGGGCGAAAAAGGGTACTGGGGCCAACGTCCTGACTTTC
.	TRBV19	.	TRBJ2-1	CASSITENSYNEQFF	TGTGCCAGTAGTATAACAGAGAACTCCTACAATGAGCAGTTCTTC
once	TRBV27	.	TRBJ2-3	CASSLLVRRGRIFTDTQYF	TGTGCCAGCAGTTTATTGGTTCGGCGGGGACGCATCTTCACAGATACGCAGTATTTT
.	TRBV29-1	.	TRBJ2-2	CSAGGQNTGELFF	TGCAGCGCCGGGGGACAGAACACCGGGGAGCTGTTTTTT
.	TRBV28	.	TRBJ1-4	CASSLIAPVGHSNEKLFF	TGTGCCAGCAGTTTGATCGCCCCGGTAGGACACTCTAATGAAAAACTGTTTTTT
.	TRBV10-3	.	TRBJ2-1	CAISERPQGYEQFF	TGTGCCATCAGTGAAAGACCCCAGGGTTATGAGCAGTTCTTC
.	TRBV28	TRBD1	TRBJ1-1	CASTLGGQENTEAFF	TGTGCCAGCACCTTGGGAGGACAGGAGAACACTGAAGCTTTCTTT
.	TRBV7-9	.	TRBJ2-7	CASSEEGSPYEQYF	TGTGCCAGCAGCGAAGAAGGGAGCCCCTACGAGCAGTACTTC
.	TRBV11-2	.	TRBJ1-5	CASSLGGSLSNQPQHF	TGTGCCAGCAGCTTAGGGGGGAGCCTTAGCAATCAGCCCCAGCATTTT
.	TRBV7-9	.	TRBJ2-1	CASSLAWDTYNEQFF	TGTGCCAGCAGCTTAGCGTGGGACACCTACAATGAGCAGTTCTTC
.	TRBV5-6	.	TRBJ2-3	CASSPRQEIVDTQYF	TGTGCCAGCAGCCCAAGACAGGAAATCGTGGATACGCAGTATTTT
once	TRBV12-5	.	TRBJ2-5	CASGLTRETQYF	TGTGCTAGTGGCCTGACCCGAGAGACCCAGTACTTC
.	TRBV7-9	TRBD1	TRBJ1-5	CASSTGQGINQPQHF	TGTGCCAGCAGCACCGGACAGGGTATCAATCAGCCCCAGCATTTT
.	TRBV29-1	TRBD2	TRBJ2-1	CSVLPGLAEIGTSYNEQFF	TGCAGCGTTCTACCCGGACTAGCGGAAATCGGGACTTCCTACAATGAGCAGTTCTTC
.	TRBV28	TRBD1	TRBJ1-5	CASSFQAGGMGQPQHF	TGTGCCAGCAGTTTTCAAGCAGGGGGCATGGGTCAGCCCCAGCATTTT
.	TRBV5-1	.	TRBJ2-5	CASSLLQGGETQYF	TGCGCCAGCAGCTTGCTGCAGGGCGGGGAGACCCAGTACTTC
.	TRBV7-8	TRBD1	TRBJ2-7	CASSLAGQAGPLEQYF	TGTGCCAGCAGCTTAGCAGGACAGGCTGGACCCCTCGAGCAGTACTTC
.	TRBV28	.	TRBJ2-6	CASSLPGEAGANVLTF	TGTGCCAGCAGTTTGCCCGGAGAGGCTGGGGCCAACGTCCTGACTTTC
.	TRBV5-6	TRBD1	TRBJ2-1	CASMRTGGGKFF	TGTGCCAGCATGCGGACAGGGGGCGGTAAGTTCTTC
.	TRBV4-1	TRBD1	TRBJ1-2	CASSQEPGQLNYGYTF	TGCGCCAGCAGCCAAGAGCCGGGACAGTTAAACTATGGCTACACCTTC
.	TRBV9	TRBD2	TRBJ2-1	CASSPGLVRDIEQFF	TGTGCCAGCAGCCCGGGACTAGTAAGGGACATTGAGCAGTTCTTC
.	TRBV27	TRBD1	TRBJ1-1	CASSPPGQGYMNTEAFF	TGTGCCAGCAGTCCACCGGGACAGGGGTATATGAACACTGAAGCTTTCTTT
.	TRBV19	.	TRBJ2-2	CASSGGENTGELFF	TGTGCCAGTAGTGGGGGTGAGAACACCGGGGAGCTGTTTTTT
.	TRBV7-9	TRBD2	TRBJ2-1	CASRLAGETYNEQFF	TGTGCCAGCAGGCTAGCGGGAGAGACCTACAATGAGCAGTTCTTC
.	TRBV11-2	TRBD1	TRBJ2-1	CASSLGRDRGVLSYNEQFF	TGTGCCAGCAGCTTAGGTCGGGACAGGGGCGTCCTCTCCTACAATGAGCAGTTCTTC
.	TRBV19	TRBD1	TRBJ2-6	CASSRTGAEGANVLTF	TGTGCCAGTAGTAGGACAGGGGCGGAGGGGGCCAACGTCCTGACTTTC
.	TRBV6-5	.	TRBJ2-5	CASSYGEETQYF	TGTGCCAGCAGTTATGGAGAAGAGACCCAGTACTTC
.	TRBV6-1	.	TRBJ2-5	CASSEYALNQETQYF	TGTGCCAGCAGTGAATATGCGTTAAATCAAGAGACCCAGTACTTC
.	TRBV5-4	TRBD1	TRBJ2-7	CASRAGTGINEQYF	TGTGCCAGCAGGGCCGGGACAGGGATAAACGAGCAGTACTTC
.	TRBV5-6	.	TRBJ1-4	CASKLWGSGNEKLFF	TGTGCCAGCAAACTGTGGGGGTCGGGTAATGAAAAACTGTTTTTT
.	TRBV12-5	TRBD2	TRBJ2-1	CASGPPGGRTSYNEQFF	TGTGCTAGTGGTCCCCCGGGCGGGAGGACCTCCTACAATGAGCAGTTCTTC
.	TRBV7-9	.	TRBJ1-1	CASSRTGTEAFF	TGTGCCAGCAGCCGAACGGGCACTGAAGCTTTCTTT